Shown below are 30 T cell receptor beta chains from a single sample sequenced in a study of breast tumors, draining lymph nodes, adjacent tissues. Axillary draining lymph nodes of breast cancer patients supplied the node samples. TCRdb fed the multiplex PCR reads into MiXCR, producing one record per CDR3 protein. The repertoire has about 130,000 distinct CDR3 sequences, under 25% of them found once; the top ten carry roughly 2.7%. Source material: axillary lymph node tissue. These receptors originate from a female donor with breast cancer. Some clones in this sample may be carry-over from other donors' samples.

This clonotype was seen repeatedly, ten times or more. The rearrangement uses TRBV5-1 and TRBJ1-2; 8 nucleotides line up with TRBD1. The length of the CDR3 is 16 residues. The V and J ends lost 0 bases and 6 bases, in that order; junction bases with no gene match: 10. CDR1 and CDR2 (germline): SGHRS, YFSETQ. For the CDR3, the DNA is TGCGCCAGCAGCTTGGCCGGGACAGGATCGGGTAATGGCTACACCTTC. It is translated as CASSLAGTGSGNGYTF.

The rearrangement joins TRBV25-1 to TRBJ1-2; tentative D call: TRBD1 (5 bases). This CDR3 comprises 16 residues. Germline-derived CDR1 and CDR2 are MGHDK and SYGVNS. V lost 0 bases, J lost 8 bases, and 19 bases lay in between. CDR3 region: CASSEYPGIDEDGYTF. The CDR3 DNA follows: TGTGCCAGCAGTGAATACCCAGGGATCGACGAGGACGGCTACACCTTC.

At least ten counts were recorded for this clonotype. The chain has TRBV5-6 and TRBJ2-7; D is possibly TRBD1 or TRBD2 (5 bases each). The CDR3 is 13 residues long. V dropped 0 bases and J dropped 4 bases, with 8 bases sitting between them. Germline CDR1 reads SGHDT; CDR2 reads YYEEEE. CDR3 DNA: TGTGCCAGCAGCTTGGTGGGGGTTTACGAGCAGTACTTC. This gives the protein CASSLVGVYEQYF. The whole variable domain, filled in from reference TRBV5-6 and TRBJ2-7, reads DAGVTQSPTHLIKTRGQQVTLRCSPKSGHDTVSWYQQALGQGPQFIFQYYEEEERQRGNFPDRFSGHQFPNYSSELNVNALLLGDSALYLCASSLVGVYEQYFGPGTRLTVT.

This clonotype was counted many times. The J gene is TRBJ2-5, the V gene TRBV7-2; D possibly corresponds to TRBD1 (8 bases). Germline lookup yields CDR1 SGHTA and CDR2 FQGNSA. V dropped 5 bases and J dropped 5 bases, with 12 bases sitting between them. This CDR3 is 13 amino acids long. The CDR3, as DNA: TGTGCCAGCAGCGCACAGGGGGGGGAGACCCAGTACTTC. It is translated as CASSAQGGETQYF.

This clonotype has a count of ten or more. The CDR3 nucleotides are TGTGCCAGCAGCTTAGAGCAGGGAGGAGAGACCCAGTACTTC. Its translation: CASSLEQGGETQYF. This chain joins TRBV7-9 and TRBJ2-5; D is possibly TRBD2 (6 bases). The CDR3 has 14 amino acids. V was shortened by 1 base and J by 4 bases, with 10 bases between the two germline ends. Per germline, CDR1 SEHNR and CDR2 FQNEAQ (reference sequence).

This clonotype has ten or more counts. The CDR3 loop is CASSPKRGANEKLFF. CDR3 nucleotide sequence: TGTGCCAGCTCACCGAAACGAGGGGCTAATGAAAAACTGTTTTTT. The rearrangement links TRBV18 to TRBJ1-4, with a weak D call TRBD1 (5 bases). The CDR3 is 15 residues long. V lost 3 bases and J lost 3, with 11 bases in between. Per germline, CDR1 KGHSH and CDR2 LQKENI.

V usage is TRBV28 and J usage is TRBJ2-6, with a weak D call TRBD2 (6 bases). Trimming left V 3 bases short and J 4 bases short, with 10 bases between. Germline assignment: CDR1 MDHEN and CDR2 SYDVKM. This CDR3 has 15 amino acids. CDR3 loop: CASSLEGRGANVLTF. CDR3 coding DNA: TGTGCCAGCAGTTTGGAGGGTCGAGGGGCCAACGTCCTGACTTTC. Looking up the rest from reference TRBV28 and TRBJ2-6 gives the full variable domain: DVKVTQSSRYLVKRTGEKVFLECVQDMDHENMFWYRQDPGLGLRLIYFSYDVKMKEKGDIPEGYSVSREKKERFSLILESASTNQTSMYLCASSLEGRGANVLTFGAGSRLTVL.

This clonotype was picked up many times. The genes are TRBV7-2 and TRBJ2-3, with TRBD2 matching over 12 bases. This CDR3 spans 15 amino acids. V shed 4 bases, J shed 8 bases, and the junction held 7 bases outside the gene matches. CDR1 and CDR2 from the germline V gene are SGHTA and FQGNSA. The CDR3 loop is CASSSWTSGAGTQYF. CDR3 DNA sequence: TGTGCCAGCAGCTCATGGACTAGCGGGGCGGGTACGCAGTATTTT.

This clonotype has a count of ten or more. The chain uses TRBV6-5 and TRBJ2-5, with 9 positions matching TRBD1. This CDR3 spans 15 amino acids. The V and J ends lost 3 bases and 5 bases, in that order; junction bases with no gene match: 7. CDR1 and CDR2 from the germline V gene are MNHEY and SVGAGI. The CDR3 protein is CASSYFGTGQETQYF. The CDR3 DNA is TGTGCCAGCAGTTATTTCGGGACAGGGCAGGAGACCCAGTACTTC.

The rearrangement uses TRBV28 and TRBJ2-6, with 7 positions matching TRBD1. V gave up 3 bases and J gave up 5 bases; unmatched junction bases: 10. The CDR3 has 17 amino acids. Germline lookup yields CDR1 MDHEN and CDR2 SYDVKM. The CDR3 DNA sequence: TGTGCCAGCAGTTTGAGAGGACAGGCCCACTGGGCCAACGTCCTGACTTTC. Protein sequence: CASSLRGQAHWANVLTF.

This clonotype has ten or more counts. The chain employs TRBV12-3 or TRBV12-4 and TRBJ2-7, with 11 bases matching TRBD1. The CDR3 runs 15 residues. V lost 6 bases and J lost 4; bases outside the gene matches: 8. The CDR3 loop reads CASRTTRDRGYEQYF. In DNA form, the CDR3 reads TGTGCCAGCAGAACCACCCGGGACAGGGGGTACGAGCAGTACTTC.

The rearrangement joins TRBV19 to TRBJ2-5; 9 positions match TRBD2. V dropped 3 bases and J dropped 5; count of bases not matched to a gene: 4. The CDR3 loop spans 14 amino acids. CDR1 LNHDA and CDR2 SQIVND come from the germline V gene (reference sequence). CDR3 coding DNA: TGTGCCAGTAGTATTGCGGGAGGGAAGGAGACCCAGTACTTC. It is translated as CASSIAGGKETQYF.

Many counts were recorded for this clonotype. The chain joins TRBV12-3 or TRBV12-4 to TRBJ1-5, with D unresolved. Between the trimmed V and J ends, which lost 7 bases and 4 bases, there was a span of 8 bases. The CDR3 extends over 12 amino acids. Here the CDR3 DNA reads TGTGCCAGCACCACTGGAAATCAGCCCCAGCATTTT. Residues: CASTTGNQPQHF.

This clonotype was seen ten or more times. The chain uses TRBV11-2 and TRBJ2-5, with D perhaps TRBD1 (5 bases). CDR1 and CDR2 (germline): SGHAT, FQNNGV. V lost 0 bases and J lost 1, with 9 bases in between. There are 15 residues in the CDR3. DNA of the CDR3: TGTGCCAGCAGCTTAGAGCAGGGTTCCCAAGAGACCCAGTACTTC. Protein product: CASSLEQGSQETQYF.

Of note for this clonotype: It is likely a read error, because the conserved phenylalanine at the end of the CDR3 is missing. It is unclear where the CDR3 begins or ends on the DNA, so no DNA is shown, and the CDR3 is as TCRdb lists it. The chain uses TRBV7-9 and TRBJ2-7; TRBD2 is the table's D call, not checked against the DNA. The CDR3 adds up to 9 amino acids, both ends counted. The germline CDR1 and CDR2 sequences are SEHNR and FQNEAQ (reference sequence). The CDR3 region is CASSSGTTG.

This clonotype was seen at least ten times. The chain carries TRBV5-5 and TRBJ2-2, with TRBD2 matching 9 bases. CDR1 is SGHKS, CDR2 YYEKEE, per germline (reference sequence). V lost 1 base to trimming and J lost 0 bases; unmatched junction nucleotides: 7. There are 18 residues in the CDR3. The CDR3 region is CASSLSLAGLANTGELFF. CDR3 in DNA: TGTGCCAGCAGCTTGTCTCTAGCGGGGCTCGCGAACACCGGGGAGCTGTTTTTT. The full variable domain, in which reference TRBV5-5 and TRBJ2-2 provide the parts outside the CDR3, is DAGVTQSPTHLIKTRGQQVTLRCSPISGHKSVSWYQQVLGQGPQFIFQYYEKEERGRGNFPDRFSARQFPNYSSELNVNALLLGDSALYLCASSLSLAGLANTGELFFGEGSRLTVL.

This clonotype has ten or more counts. The V gene is TRBV4-1, the J gene TRBJ2-1, with TRBD2 identical over 15 bases. Germline CDR1 and CDR2: MGHRA and YSYEKL. The CDR3 runs 15 residues. Trimming cost V 4 bases and J 10 bases; bases outside gene matches: 5. The CDR3 here is CASSPGLAGGKEQFF. CDR3 nucleotides: TGCGCCAGCAGCCCGGGACTAGCGGGAGGAAAAGAGCAGTTCTTC.

This clonotype was counted only a few times. The chain couples TRBV18 to TRBJ2-5, with 15 bases lining up with TRBD2. The V gene end was trimmed by 6 bases and the J gene end by 0 bases; junction bases not matched to a gene: 11. Germline values: CDR1 KGHSH, CDR2 LQKENI. CDR3 length: 19 residues. The CDR3 region is CASSEGLAGGHGYQETQYF. The CDR3 nucleotides read TGTGCCAGCTCCGAGGGACTAGCGGGAGGCCATGGGTACCAAGAGACCCAGTACTTC.

This clonotype occurred many times. The CDR3 DNA follows: TGTGCCAGCAGCTCCTATTTAGCGGGAACCAGGGATGAGCAGTTCTTC. The encoded protein is CASSSYLAGTRDEQFF. The chain combines TRBV11-3 with TRBJ2-1; 8 bases align to TRBD2. This CDR3 region has 16 residues. The germline V gene encodes CDR1 SGHNT and CDR2 YENEEA. Trimming cost V 4 bases and J 8 bases; bases outside gene matches: 13.

Points on this clonotype: With a much larger clone just one base away, this may be a read error. The rearrangement joins TRBV15 to TRBJ2-3, with D perhaps given as TRBD1 or TRBD2 (5 bases each). Trimming pared 1 base from V and 4 bases from J, leaving 12 bases between. The V gene's germline CDR1 is LNHNV and CDR2 YYDKDF (reference sequence). CDR3 size: 15 residues. CDR3 protein: CATSRGTLGADTQYF. CDR3 nucleotide sequence: TGTGCCACCAGCAGAGGGACACTAGGAGCAGATACGCAGTATTTT.

This clonotype was detected many times. The chain joins TRBV4-3 to TRBJ1-2; perhaps TRBD1 as D (6 bases). The CDR3 runs to 17 residues. Trimming removed 1 base from V and 0 bases from J, with 15 bases in between. From germline, CDR1 is LGHNA and CDR2 YSLEER. The CDR3 nucleotides are TGCGCCAGCAGCCAAGGGGGAGGGGGAGCTCCTAACTATGGCTACACCTTC. Translating it yields CASSQGGGGAPNYGYTF.

This clonotype was seen at least ten times. The chain couples TRBV11-2 to TRBJ2-7, with D perhaps matching TRBD1 (6 bases). V was shortened by 4 bases and J by 4 bases, with 14 bases between the two germline ends. The CDR3 totals 14 residues. From germline, CDR1 is SGHAT and CDR2 FQNNGV. The CDR3 DNA follows: TGTGCCAGCAGCTCCGGACAGTTTTCTTACGAGCAGTACTTC. It yields the protein CASSSGQFSYEQYF.

The CDR3 DNA sequence: TGCAGCGTTGAACGTCCGGGAGGGCCTGGCGTAGCCAAAAACATTCAGTACTTC. Its translation is CSVERPGGPGVAKNIQYF. The V gene is TRBV29-1, the J gene TRBJ2-4, with 8 nucleotides matching TRBD2. This CDR3 region has 18 residues. The V gene end was trimmed by 2 bases and the J gene end by 0 bases; junction bases not matched to a gene: 12. Germline assignment: CDR1 SQVTM and CDR2 ANQGSEA.

This clonotype was seen only a few times. A much larger clone lies a single base off, so this may be a read error. The chain combines TRBV6-2 or TRBV6-3 with TRBJ2-7; TRBD2 might be the D (5 bases). V dropped 5 bases and J dropped 3 bases, with 17 bases sitting between them. The CDR3 runs to 15 residues. Germline CDR1 is MNHEY and CDR2 is SVGEGT. The CDR3 loop reads CASSHGRGAYYEQYF. The DNA of the CDR3 is TGTGCCAGCAGTCACGGACGGGGAGCCTACTACGAGCAGTACTTC.

The chain uses TRBV20-1 and TRBJ2-1; 8 bases fit TRBD2. The CDR3 loop spans 23 amino acids. Germline CDR1 and CDR2: DFQATT and SNEGSKA (reference sequence). J was trimmed by 2 bases and V by 0 bases; bases with no gene match: 27. The CDR3 DNA sequence: TGCAGTGCTAGAGATAGGCGACTTTCCGGGCCCTCTCGCGGGAGGTATCCCTACAATGAGCAGTTCTTC. It yields the protein CSARDRRLSGPSRGRYPYNEQFF.

This clonotype was counted ten times or more. The V and J genes are TRBV7-9 and TRBJ2-7; a weak D match, TRBD1 (6 bases). The CDR3 extends over 12 amino acids. The V gene lost 5 bases and the J gene lost 4 bases, with 9 bases spanning the gap. Germline V gene lookup returns CDR1 SEHNR and CDR2 FQNEAQ (reference sequence). The CDR3 DNA is TGTGCCAGCAGCCCTACAGGGTACGAGCAGTACTTC. It is translated as CASSPTGYEQYF. Variable domain in full (rest from reference TRBV7-9 and TRBJ2-7): DTGVSQNPRHKITKRGQNVTFRCDPISEHNRLYWYRQTLGQGPEFLTYFQNEAQLEKSRLLSDRFSAERPKGSFSTLEIQRTEQGDSAMYLCASSPTGYEQYFGPGTRLTVT.

This clonotype was picked up a small number of times. A read error may be the cause here, since a much bigger clone is one base away. The V call is TRBV5-1, the J call TRBJ2-1; D is unresolved. Germline V gives CDR1 SGHRS, CDR2 YFSETQ. Trimming took off 0 bases at V and 10 bases at J, with 8 bases between the two ends. The CDR3 covers 12 residues. CDR3 DNA: TGCGCCAGCAGCTTGGGGGGTGTGGAGCAGTTCTTC. It codes for CASSLGGVEQFF.

This clonotype was counted only a few times. The chain recombines TRBV28 with TRBJ2-7; 9 nucleotides match TRBD2. J was trimmed by 7 bases and V by 4 bases; bases with no gene match: 8. This CDR3 region has 14 residues. CDR1 is MDHEN and CDR2 is SYDVKM in the germline V gene. CDR3 bases: TGTGCCAGCAGTTACCCCGCGGCGGGAGGGGAGCAGTACTTC. It yields the protein CASSYPAAGGEQYF.

This clonotype has ten or more counts. This chain's CDR3 is CSAWTVNYGYTF. CDR3 sequence (DNA): TGCAGTGCTTGGACAGTGAACTATGGCTACACCTTC. V is TRBV20-1 and J is TRBJ1-2; D might be TRBD1 (6 bases). V was clipped by 5 bases and J by 2 bases, with 9 bases between them. The CDR3 consists of 12 residues. Germline V gene sequence: CDR1 DFQATT, CDR2 SNEGSKA (reference sequence).

The gene calls are TRBV11-3 and TRBJ2-1; 15 bases are shared with TRBD2. Germline trimming cut 0 bases from V and 5 bases from J; bases unmatched to any gene: 8. The CDR3 loop spans 19 amino acids. The germline V gene encodes CDR1 SGHNT and CDR2 YENEEA. The DNA of the CDR3 is TGTGCCAGCAGCTTAGATACCGGACTAGCGGGAGGGGGAAACAATGAGCAGTTCTTC. Encoded protein: CASSLDTGLAGGGNNEQFF.